The TCR beta chain under discussion was sequenced for a study of OX40 agonist ivuxolimab in advanced cancers. The wider study: Partial responses were seen in three patients, one with hepatocellular carcinoma and two with cutaneous melanoma. General study points: Dosing at 0.1 to 3.0 mg/kg was accompanied by clonal expansion of CD4+ and CD8+ blood T cells by week 6.

This clone was counted once. What it recognizes is unknown. Profiled with immunoSEQ multiplex PCR; TCRdb holds only in-frame clones, not every one. Of about 66,000 clones listed, about three quarters were seen once; the top ten hold 1.5% to 2%. This specimen was CD4+ or CD8+ T cells sorted from blood, taken in a trial of the OX40 agonist ivuxolimab. The TCR comes from an adult with an advanced solid tumor such as melanoma, head and neck, liver or kidney cancer.

DNA for the CDR3: TGTGCCAGCAGCCAAGATCCCAGGGGCTATGGCTACACCTTC. Residues: CASSQDPRGYGYTF. The chain is built from TRBV4-2 and TRBJ1-2, with D perhaps TRBD1 (6 bases). The V gene lost 0 bases and the J gene lost 4 bases, with 9 bases spanning the gap. The CDR3 loop spans 14 amino acids. Germline CDR1 is LGHNA and CDR2 is YNFKEQ.